These 30 T cell receptor beta chains were sequenced from one sample in a study of shared clonotypes between healthy human individuals. TCRdb's copy holds only in-frame clones and misses some; the assay was immunoSEQ multiplex PCR. The sample carries over 1.5 million clones, 95% to 99% recorded once. Sequencing was done on a sample of naive CD4+ T cells sorted from blood. Subset: CD45RA+ positively selected. These receptors were taken from a man aged 25 to 40 in good health.

This clone was counted a single time. The same CDR3 arises from other DNA sequences in this sample as well. The chain has TRBV9 and TRBJ2-1; no firm D call. V lost 0 bases to trimming and J lost 5 bases, with 6 bases between them. This CDR3 is built from 13 residues. Germline CDR1 and CDR2: SGDLS and YYNGEE. DNA of the CDR3: TGTGCCAGCAGCGTAGCTAGGAACAATGAGCAGTTCTTC. It translates to CASSVARNNEQFF.

J is TRBJ2-7 and V is TRBV6-1; 12 bases agree with TRBD2. There are 15 residues in the CDR3. Germline CDR1 is MNHNS and CDR2 is SASEGT. J gave up 4 bases and V 6 bases, and 7 bases lay outside the gene matches. CDR3 coding DNA: TGTGCCAGCAGGAACGGACTAGCGGGATCTTACGAGCAGTACTTC. This translates into CASRNGLAGSYEQYF.

This clone has only one observation. J is TRBJ2-7 and V is TRBV7-2; 8 bases agree with TRBD1. Germline V gives CDR1 SGHTA, CDR2 FQGNSA. CDR3 length: 13 residues. With V trimmed by 8 bases and J by 6 bases, 9 bases remained unmatched. The CDR3 here is CASVQGARGEQYF. The CDR3 DNA reads as TGTGCCAGCGTTCAGGGGGCGCGAGGCGAGCAGTACTTC.

The chain is built from TRBV9 and TRBJ2-2; possibly TRBD2 for D (6 bases). CDR3 length: 18 amino acids. V lost 4 bases to trimming and J lost 3 bases, with 22 bases between them. CDR1 is SGDLS and CDR2 is YYNGEE in the germline V gene. The CDR3 loop reads CASSFGGTPSGHTGELFF. The CDR3 region has the DNA TGTGCCAGCAGCTTTGGCGGGACCCCGAGCGGACACACCGGGGAGCTGTTTTTT.

The gene calls are TRBV5-1 and TRBJ2-6; weak D call: TRBD1 (5 bases). The V gene's germline CDR1 is SGHRS and CDR2 YFSETQ. The CDR3 extends over 18 amino acids. V lost 4 bases, J lost 4 bases, and 21 bases lay in between. CDR3 in amino acids: CASSPRGRATLGANVLTF. The CDR3 DNA is TGCGCCAGCAGCCCCCGCGGCAGGGCCACTCTGGGGGCCAACGTCCTGACTTTC.

The chain has TRBV28 and TRBJ1-2; 11 positions match TRBD1. V dropped 3 bases and J dropped 6; count of bases not matched to a gene: 6. This CDR3 is built from 15 residues. CDR1 is MDHEN and CDR2 is SYDVKM in the germline V gene. The CDR3 here is CASSFTGQGADGYTF. The DNA for the CDR3 is TGTGCCAGCAGTTTCACTGGACAGGGGGCTGATGGCTACACCTTC.

This chain's CDR3 is CASSGVGKRGSTDTQYF. As DNA, the CDR3 is TGTGCCAGCAGCGGGGTCGGCAAGCGGGGGAGCACAGATACGCAGTATTTT. This sequence joins TRBV5-4 and TRBJ2-3; 8 nucleotides agree with TRBD2. After removal of 4 bases from V and 0 bases from J, the junction contained 10 bases not matched to a gene. The germline CDR1 and CDR2 sequences are SGHNT and YYREEE (reference sequence). The CDR3 loop spans 17 amino acids.

This chain uses TRBV6-1 with TRBJ1-2, with D possibly being TRBD1 (6 bases). The CDR3 contains 15 residues. Germline V gene lookup returns CDR1 MNHNS and CDR2 SASEGT. V lost 5 bases and J 8 bases, leaving 21 bases between the germline ends. In nucleotides, the CDR3 is TGTGCCAGCAGTCCACAACAGGGCCCCGGAGGAGGCTACACCTTC. Residues: CASSPQQGPGGGYTF.

This chain uses TRBV7-9 with TRBJ1-5; no clear D gene. CDR1 is SEHNR and CDR2 is FQNEAQ in the germline V gene (reference sequence). The germline V and J ends were trimmed by 1 base and 1 base, with 11 bases remaining between them. The CDR3 extends over 16 amino acids. This CDR3 is CASSLGNTASNQPQHF. CDR3 bases: TGTGCCAGCAGCTTAGGAAACACAGCGAGCAATCAGCCCCAGCATTTT.

The chain carries TRBV25-1 and TRBJ2-7, with a tentative D call TRBD2 (6 bases). The CDR3 consists of 12 residues. V shed 9 bases and J shed 4 bases, with 13 bases lying between them. In germline, CDR1 is MGHDK, CDR2 SYGVNS. The CDR3 region has the DNA TGTGCCAGGCCGGGGACTCGGTACGAGCAGTACTTC. Amino acids: CARPGTRYEQYF.

The chain employs TRBV9 and TRBJ2-7, with TRBD1 matching over 10 bases. V shed 4 bases, J shed 5 bases, and the junction held 6 bases outside the gene matches. CDR1 SGDLS and CDR2 YYNGEE come from the germline V gene. The CDR3 runs to 14 residues. The chain's CDR3 is CASSPDRGPNEQYF. CDR3 nucleotide sequence: TGTGCCAGCAGCCCAGACAGGGGGCCCAACGAGCAGTACTTC.

The CDR3 DNA sequence: TGTGCCAGCAGTACATATCCCCGGGGACTAGCAGCCACTTTCTACGAGCAGTACTTC. Its protein is CASSTYPRGLAATFYEQYF. The chain is built from TRBV28 and TRBJ2-7, with TRBD2 matching 9 bases. V lost 5 bases, J lost 3 bases, and 20 bases stayed unmatched. CDR1 is MDHEN, CDR2 SYDVKM, per germline. The CDR3 sequence is 19 residues long.

V gene TRBV12-5 combines with J gene TRBJ1-1; 8 bases are a match to TRBD1. The CDR3 runs to 16 residues. Per germline, CDR1 LGHNT and CDR2 FRNRAP. The trim removed 1 base at V and 3 bases at J, leaving 7 bases unmatched. CDR3 residues: CASGLAFGQGHTEAFF. The CDR3 coding sequence is TGTGCTAGTGGTTTGGCCTTTGGACAGGGTCACACTGAAGCTTTCTTT.

The chain joins TRBV5-1 to TRBJ2-5; 13 bases line up with TRBD2. This CDR3 contains 15 residues. Germline lookup yields CDR1 SGHRS and CDR2 YFSETQ. Trimming at V came to 4 bases and at J to 5 bases, leaving 5 bases not matched to a gene. CDR3 sequence reads: CASSQTSGRPETQYF. The CDR3 DNA sequence: TGCGCCAGCAGCCAGACTAGCGGGAGGCCCGAGACCCAGTACTTC. Drawing the rest from reference TRBV5-1 and TRBJ2-5, the complete variable domain is KAGVTQTPRYLIKTRGQQVTLSCSPISGHRSVSWYQQTPGQGLQFLFEYFSETQRNKGNFPGRFSGRQFSNSRSEMNVSTLELGDSALYLCASSQTSGRPETQYFGPGTRLLVL.

CDR3 sequence: CASRLTPFEFF. The CDR3 nucleotides read TGTGCCAGCAGGTTGACCCCCTTCGAGTTCTTC. The rearrangement links TRBV6-1 to TRBJ2-1, with D unclear. The V and J ends lost 6 bases and 14 bases respectively, with 14 bases between them. CDR1 is MNHNS, CDR2 SASEGT, per germline. This CDR3 spans 11 amino acids.

The J gene is TRBJ2-5, the V gene TRBV6-5; possibly TRBD2 for D (6 bases). The CDR3 extends over 14 amino acids. Germline CDR1 reads MNHEY; CDR2 reads SVGAGI. V lost 6 bases to trimming and J lost 5 bases, with 16 bases between them. CDR3 DNA: TGTGCCAGCAGCCGCGCGATACGGGGGGAGACCCAGTACTTC. It is translated as CASSRAIRGETQYF.

This sequence joins TRBV19 and TRBJ2-1; 8 bases are a match to TRBD2. Trimming removed 7 bases from V and 6 bases from J; junction bases left unmatched: 5. The germline CDR1 and CDR2 sequences are LNHDA and SQIVND (reference sequence). This CDR3 is built from 13 residues. DNA of the CDR3: TGTGCCAGTAACCGGGAGGGGGTCAATGAGCAGTTCTTC. It codes for CASNREGVNEQFF.

In its sample, this clone was seen once. This rearrangement joins TRBV5-1 to TRBJ2-5, with 13 positions matching TRBD2. The ends lost 2 bases at V and 0 bases at J; junction bases unmatched: 4. This CDR3 contains 17 residues. Germline V gene lookup returns CDR1 SGHRS and CDR2 YFSETQ. The CDR3 sequence: CASSFGGLAGNQETQYF. The CDR3 region has the DNA TGCGCCAGCAGCTTCGGGGGACTAGCGGGGAACCAAGAGACCCAGTACTTC.

The V call is TRBV9, the J call TRBJ2-5, with D tentatively TRBD1 or TRBD2 (6 bases each). The CDR3 contains 14 residues. Trimming left V 4 bases short and J 2 bases short, with 12 bases between. Germline CDR1 is SGDLS and CDR2 is YYNGEE. CDR3 protein: CASSWGAEQETQYF. CDR3 DNA: TGTGCCAGCAGCTGGGGGGCGGAGCAAGAGACCCAGTACTTC.

The sample holds one count of this clone. The genes are TRBV5-4 and TRBJ2-7, with a possible D match to TRBD2 (5 bases). The germline CDR1 and CDR2 sequences are SGHNT and YYREEE (reference sequence). The CDR3 has 15 amino acids. The V end lost 1 base, the J end lost 0 bases, and 11 bases lay between the germline ends. CDR3: CASSLKSGNSYEQYF. The DNA of the CDR3 is TGTGCCAGCAGCTTGAAAAGCGGCAACTCCTACGAGCAGTACTTC.

The chain employs TRBV10-1 and TRBJ1-2; tentative D call: TRBD1 (5 bases). The germline V gene has CDR1 WNHNN and CDR2 SYGVQD (reference sequence). The V end was cut by 0 bases, the J end by 7 bases, with 18 bases between. The CDR3 consists of 16 residues. The CDR3 spells CASSESRGAAVSGYTF. The DNA of the CDR3 is TGCGCCAGCAGTGAGTCAAGAGGGGCCGCTGTGAGTGGCTACACCTTC.

V and J are TRBV7-2 and TRBJ2-1, with TRBD2 matching 8 bases. The V gene end was trimmed by 7 bases and the J gene end by 8 bases; junction bases not matched to a gene: 16. CDR1 and CDR2 from the germline V gene are SGHTA and FQGNSA. There are 16 residues in the CDR3. In DNA form, the CDR3 reads TGTGCCAGCAAGTTAAGCGGGGGAGCCCCGGGGGATGAGCAGTTCTTC. Translated: CASKLSGGAPGDEQFF.

The chain recombines TRBV5-6 with TRBJ1-3; D unresolved. V lost 4 bases to trimming and J lost 3 bases, with 11 bases between them. This CDR3 spans 14 amino acids. Per germline, CDR1 SGHDT and CDR2 YYEEEE. CDR3 sequence reads: CASSSWDIGNTIYF. Written as DNA, the CDR3 is TGTGCCAGCAGCAGTTGGGATATTGGAAACACCATATATTTT.

The chain has TRBV9 and TRBJ2-2; 7 nucleotides align to TRBD1. CDR1 is SGDLS, CDR2 YYNGEE, per germline. With V trimmed by 4 bases and J by 3 bases, 3 bases remained unmatched. This CDR3 spans 14 amino acids. CDR3 nucleotide sequence: TGTGCCAGCAGCCAACAGGGGTACACCGGGGAGCTGTTTTTT. Protein: CASSQQGYTGELFF.

With regard to this clone: This sample includes further DNA sequences coding for the same CDR3. The chain joins TRBV18 to TRBJ2-5; 8 bases align to TRBD1. Per germline, CDR1 KGHSH and CDR2 LQKENI. The CDR3 is 14 residues long. V lost 4 bases and J lost 1; bases outside the gene matches: 2. The CDR3 reads CASSRDRGQETQYF. The CDR3, as DNA: TGTGCCAGCTCACGCGACAGGGGCCAAGAGACCCAGTACTTC.

The chain links TRBV5-4 to TRBJ2-1; D is perhaps TRBD2 (6 bases). The CDR3 spans 13 residues. The ends were cut back, 1 base at V and 9 bases at J, with 11 bases in the middle. The V gene's germline CDR1 is SGHNT and CDR2 YYREEE (reference sequence). The CDR3 bases are TGTGCCAGCAGCTTGATTAGCGGACTTGAGCAGTTCTTC. It is translated as CASSLISGLEQFF.

The V gene is TRBV5-1, the J gene TRBJ1-1; D call uncertain. The CDR3 spans 13 residues. Germline loops: CDR1 SGHRS, CDR2 YFSETQ. V lost 6 bases, J lost 1 base, and 10 bases lay in between. DNA of the CDR3: TGCGCCAGCAAGACGGACCCGAACACTGAAGCTTTCTTT. This sequence encodes CASKTDPNTEAFF.

This sequence joins TRBV19 and TRBJ2-7; D remains ambiguous. Trimming took 3 bases from V and 6 from J, leaving 9 bases between them. The germline gives CDR1 LNHDA, CDR2 SQIVND (reference sequence). The CDR3 has 12 amino acids. This CDR3 is CASSICRCEQYF. The CDR3 DNA reads TGTGCCAGTAGTATCTGTAGATGCGAGCAGTACTTC.

The chain couples TRBV7-2 to TRBJ2-4; weak D call: TRBD1 (6 bases). V lost 0 bases and J lost 0, with 21 bases in between. The CDR3 is 20 amino acids. Per the germline V gene, CDR1 is SGHTA and CDR2 is FQGNSA. CDR3 coding DNA: TGTGCCAGCAGCTTAGCTCCCACAGGGATGGGTCTAGTAGCCAAAAACATTCAGTACTTC. Amino acid sequence: CASSLAPTGMGLVAKNIQYF.

J is TRBJ2-7 and V is TRBV5-6, with D possibly being TRBD1 (5 bases). Germline CDR1 and CDR2: SGHDT and YYEEEE. There are 16 residues in the CDR3. V was shortened by 0 bases and J by 2 bases, with 15 bases between the two germline ends. The CDR3: CASSLVADSSTYEQYF. For the CDR3, the DNA is TGTGCCAGCAGCTTGGTCGCAGACAGTAGCACCTACGAGCAGTACTTC.